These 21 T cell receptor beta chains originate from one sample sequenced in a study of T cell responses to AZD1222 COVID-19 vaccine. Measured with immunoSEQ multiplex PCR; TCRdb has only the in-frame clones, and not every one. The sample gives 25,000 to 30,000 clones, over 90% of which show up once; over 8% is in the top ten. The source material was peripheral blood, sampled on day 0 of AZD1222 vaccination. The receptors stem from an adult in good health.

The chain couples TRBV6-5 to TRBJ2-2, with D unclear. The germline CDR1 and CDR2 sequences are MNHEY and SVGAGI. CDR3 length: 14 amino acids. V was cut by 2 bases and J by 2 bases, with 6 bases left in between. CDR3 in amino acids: CASSYKSNTGELFF. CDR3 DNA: TGTGCCAGCAGTTACAAGAGTAACACCGGGGAGCTGTTTTTT.

CDR3 sequence reads: CASSNRGRNEKLFF. In DNA, the CDR3 is TGTGCCAGCAGCAACAGGGGACGAAATGAAAAACTGTTTTTT. The rearrangement links TRBV21-1 to TRBJ1-4; the table's D call of TRBD1 was not tested on the DNA. TRBV21-1 is assigned pseudogene status. This CDR3 region has 14 residues.

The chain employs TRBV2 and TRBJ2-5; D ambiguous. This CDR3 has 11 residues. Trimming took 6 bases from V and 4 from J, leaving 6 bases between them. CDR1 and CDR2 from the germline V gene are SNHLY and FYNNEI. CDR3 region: CASRQRETQYF. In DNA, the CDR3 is TGTGCCAGCAGACAGAGAGAGACCCAGTACTTC.

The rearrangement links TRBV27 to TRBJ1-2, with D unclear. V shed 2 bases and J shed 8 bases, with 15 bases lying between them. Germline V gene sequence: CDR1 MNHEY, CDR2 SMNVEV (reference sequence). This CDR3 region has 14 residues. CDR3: CASSLDGPRQGYTF. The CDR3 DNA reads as TGTGCCAGCAGTTTAGACGGCCCGAGGCAGGGCTACACCTTC.

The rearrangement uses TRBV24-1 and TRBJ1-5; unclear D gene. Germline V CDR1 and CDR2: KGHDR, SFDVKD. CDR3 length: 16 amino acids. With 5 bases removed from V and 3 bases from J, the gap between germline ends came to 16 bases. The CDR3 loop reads CATSVSGVGFNQPQHF. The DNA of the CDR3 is TGTGCCACCAGTGTCAGCGGGGTGGGTTTCAATCAGCCCCAGCATTTT.

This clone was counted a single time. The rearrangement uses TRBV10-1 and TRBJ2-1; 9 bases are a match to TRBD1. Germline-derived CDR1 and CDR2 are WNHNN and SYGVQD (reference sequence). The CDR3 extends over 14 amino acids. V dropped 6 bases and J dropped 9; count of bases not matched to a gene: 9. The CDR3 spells CASSQDRGSTEQFF. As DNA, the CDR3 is TGCGCCAGCAGCCAGGACAGGGGAAGTACTGAGCAGTTCTTC.

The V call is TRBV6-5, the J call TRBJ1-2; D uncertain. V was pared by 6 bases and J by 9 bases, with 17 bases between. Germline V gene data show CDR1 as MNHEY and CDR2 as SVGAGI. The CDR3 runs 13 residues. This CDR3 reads CASRDPIRASYTF. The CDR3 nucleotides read TGTGCCAGCAGGGACCCTATCCGGGCGAGCTACACCTTC.

As DNA, the CDR3 is TGCAGCGTTGGGACAGGGGGCAACGAGCAGTACTTC. Its protein product is CSVGTGGNEQYF. The rearrangement links TRBV29-1 to TRBJ2-7; 11 bases line up with TRBD1. CDR1 is SQVTM, CDR2 ANQGSEA, per germline. The CDR3 is 12 amino acids. V lost 4 bases and J lost 5; bases outside the gene matches: 1.

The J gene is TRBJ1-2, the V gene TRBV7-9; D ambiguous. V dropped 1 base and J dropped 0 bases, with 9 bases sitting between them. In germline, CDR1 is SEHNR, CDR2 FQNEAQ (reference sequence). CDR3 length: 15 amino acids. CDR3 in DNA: TGTGCCAGCAGCTTAGTAGAAATCCCTAACTATGGCTACACCTTC. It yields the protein CASSLVEIPNYGYTF.

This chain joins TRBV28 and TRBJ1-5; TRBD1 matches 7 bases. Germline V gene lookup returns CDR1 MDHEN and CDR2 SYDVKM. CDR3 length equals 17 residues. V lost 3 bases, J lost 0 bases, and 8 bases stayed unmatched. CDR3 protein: CASSFRGQFFSNQPQHF. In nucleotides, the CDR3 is TGTGCCAGCAGTTTCAGGGGACAGTTTTTTAGCAATCAGCCCCAGCATTTT. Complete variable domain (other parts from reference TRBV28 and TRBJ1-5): DVKVTQSSRYLVKRTGEKVFLECVQDMDHENMFWYRQDPGLGLRLIYFSYDVKMKEKGDIPEGYSVSREKKERFSLILESASTNQTSMYLCASSFRGQFFSNQPQHFGDGTRLSIL.

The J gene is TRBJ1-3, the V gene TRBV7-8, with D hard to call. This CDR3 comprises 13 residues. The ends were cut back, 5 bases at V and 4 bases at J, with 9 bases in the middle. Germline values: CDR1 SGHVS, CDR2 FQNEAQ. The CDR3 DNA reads TGTGCCAGCAGCCTTCTACAGGGAAACACCATATATTTT. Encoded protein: CASSLLQGNTIYF.

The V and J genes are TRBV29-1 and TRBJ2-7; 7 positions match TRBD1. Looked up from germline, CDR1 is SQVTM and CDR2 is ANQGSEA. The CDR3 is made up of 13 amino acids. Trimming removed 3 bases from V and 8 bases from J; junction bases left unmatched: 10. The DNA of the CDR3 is TGCAGCGTTGAGGTAGGGGGCGCGGTCAAGCAGTACTTC. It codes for CSVEVGGAVKQYF.

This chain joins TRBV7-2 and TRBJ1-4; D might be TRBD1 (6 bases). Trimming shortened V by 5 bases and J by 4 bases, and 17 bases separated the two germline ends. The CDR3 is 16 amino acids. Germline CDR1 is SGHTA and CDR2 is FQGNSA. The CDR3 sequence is CASSIRTGSINEKLFF. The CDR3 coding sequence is TGTGCCAGCAGCATTCGAACAGGGAGTATTAATGAAAAACTGTTTTTT.

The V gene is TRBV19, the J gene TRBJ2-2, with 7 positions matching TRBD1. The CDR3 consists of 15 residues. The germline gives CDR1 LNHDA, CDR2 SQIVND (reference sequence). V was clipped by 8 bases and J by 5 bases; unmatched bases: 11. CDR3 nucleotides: TGTGCCAGTGGACTTGGGACAGTAGTTACCGGGGAGCTGTTTTTT. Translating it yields CASGLGTVVTGELFF.

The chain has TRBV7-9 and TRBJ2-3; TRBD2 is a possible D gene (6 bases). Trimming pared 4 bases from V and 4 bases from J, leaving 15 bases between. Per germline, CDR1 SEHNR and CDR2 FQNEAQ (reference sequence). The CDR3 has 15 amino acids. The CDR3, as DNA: TGTGCCAGCAGCTCTTTAGGGGAGGTGGCAGATACGCAGTATTTT. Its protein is CASSSLGEVADTQYF.

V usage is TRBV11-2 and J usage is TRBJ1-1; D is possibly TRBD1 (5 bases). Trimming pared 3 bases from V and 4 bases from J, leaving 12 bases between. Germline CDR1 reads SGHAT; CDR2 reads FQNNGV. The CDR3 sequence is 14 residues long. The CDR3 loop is CASSFNRGATEAFF. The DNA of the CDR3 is TGTGCCAGCAGCTTCAACCGAGGGGCCACTGAAGCTTTCTTT.

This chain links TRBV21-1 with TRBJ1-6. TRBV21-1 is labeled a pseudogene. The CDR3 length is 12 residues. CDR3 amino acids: CASSSPGTPLHF. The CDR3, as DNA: TGTGCCAGCAGCTCCCCGGGGACACCCCTCCACTTT.

The CDR3 DNA sequence: TGTGCCAGCAGCGAGGGACTAGCGGGACGGGATGAGCAGTTCTTC. This sequence encodes CASSEGLAGRDEQFF. V usage is TRBV9 and J usage is TRBJ2-1; TRBD2 agrees at 13 bases. This CDR3 is 15 amino acids long. With V trimmed by 3 bases and J by 8 bases, 5 bases remained unmatched. The V gene's germline CDR1 is SGDLS and CDR2 YYNGEE.

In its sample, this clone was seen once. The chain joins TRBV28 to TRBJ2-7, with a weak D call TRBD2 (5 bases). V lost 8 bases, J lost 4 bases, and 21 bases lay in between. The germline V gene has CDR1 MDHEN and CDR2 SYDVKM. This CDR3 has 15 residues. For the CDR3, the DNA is TGTGCCAGCGGTTCTCTGCTTGGAGGTCTTTACGAGCAGTACTTC. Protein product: CASGSLLGGLYEQYF.

This CDR3 is CASSLVQRELYEQFF. CDR3 bases: TGTGCCAGCAGTCTGGTCCAGCGGGAGCTCTATGAGCAGTTCTTC. J is TRBJ2-1 and V is TRBV3-1 (or the pseudogene TRBV3-2); 8 bases line up with TRBD2. The CDR3 length is 15 residues. Per the germline V gene, CDR1 is LGHDT and CDR2 is YNNKEL (reference sequence). The junction had 12 bases not matched to a gene; V was cut back by 6 bases and J by 8 bases.

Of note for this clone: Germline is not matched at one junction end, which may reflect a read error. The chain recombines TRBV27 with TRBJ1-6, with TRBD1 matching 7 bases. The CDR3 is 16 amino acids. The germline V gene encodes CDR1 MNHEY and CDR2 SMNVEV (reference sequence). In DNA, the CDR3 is TGTGCCAGCAGTCCGCCCCGGACAGGCTATATTTCACCCCTCCACTTT. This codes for CASSPPRTGYISPLHF.